This T cell receptor (beta chain) emerged from a study of CD8+CD57+ T cells in acquired aplastic anemia. Turning to the study itself: In CD4+ cells, healthy donors produced an average of approximately 10 million reads.

Using genomic DNA as the template, TCR beta VDJ and CDR3 profiling was carried out. TCRdb reanalysed the reads using MiXCR and keeps one entry per CDR3 protein. This table holds about 160,000 distinct CDR3 sequences, around 45% found once. This clonotype was detected ten times or more. The specimen sequenced was sorted CD4+, CD8+, or CD8+CD57+ T cells (not recorded which) from PBMCs. The sequence came from a human donor in good health.

The CDR3 region is CASSSGLAGNNEQFF. CDR3 nucleotide sequence: TGTGCCAGCAGCTCCGGACTAGCGGGCAACAATGAGCAGTTCTTC. V is TRBV7-3 and J is TRBJ2-1; 11 bases are shared with TRBD2. CDR1 is SGHTA, CDR2 FQGTGA, per germline. V lost 4 bases and J lost 5; bases outside the gene matches: 4. This CDR3 spans 15 amino acids.